The table lists the clone carrying this T cell receptor (beta chain) with a few counts. The antigen remains undetermined. The data originate from a study of beta chain features in type 1 diabetes. Study details: Comparable age, gender and cell yields were observed in patients relative to healthy donors. Summed over all samples, the examined sorted cells came to about 110 million.

CDR1 and CDR2 from the germline V gene are SQVTM and ANQGSEA. The CDR3 is 15 residues long. The V end was cut by 2 bases, the J end by 4 bases, with 15 bases between. Study findings and constraints: Across all four CD4+ subsets, people with type 1 diabetes showed modestly shorter TCRB CDR3s.

Of the isolated RNA, all was reverse transcribed, and so the sequenced material was expressed TCRB transcripts. The method was immunoSEQ multiplex PCR; TCRdb's version includes in-frame clones alone and lacks a portion of them. Of around 250,000 clones listed, around 13% are singletons. The receptor was isolated from a man between 25 and 39 years old with type 1 diabetes. The sample consisted of naive CD4+ T cells from blood. This chain joins TRBV29-1 and TRBJ2-1; possible D gene TRBD1, 5 bases. CDR3 sequence reads: CSVEMRQGLYNEQFF. The CDR3 coding sequence is TGCAGCGTTGAAATGAGGCAGGGCCTGTACAATGAGCAGTTCTTC.